The present T cell receptor (beta chain) was sequenced within a study of blood T cell repertoires in COVID-19. Data came from immunoSEQ multiplex PCR; TCRdb stores just in-frame clones and leaves some out. The data hold 250,000 to 350,000 clones, with just over 90% observed a single time. Trimming at V came to 10 bases and at J to 10 bases, leaving 9 bases not matched to a gene. The V gene's germline CDR1 is SNHLY and CDR2 FYNNEI. This CDR3 spans 13 amino acids. The material sequenced was peripheral blood. The clonotype comes from a woman between 25 and 40 years old with COVID-19, enrolled during active disease. The rearrangement uses TRBV2 and TRBJ1-6, with 8 bases fitting TRBD1. The CDR3 DNA is TGTGCCACGACCGGACAGGGAAAATCACCCCTCCACTTT. Its translation is CATTGQGKSPLHF.